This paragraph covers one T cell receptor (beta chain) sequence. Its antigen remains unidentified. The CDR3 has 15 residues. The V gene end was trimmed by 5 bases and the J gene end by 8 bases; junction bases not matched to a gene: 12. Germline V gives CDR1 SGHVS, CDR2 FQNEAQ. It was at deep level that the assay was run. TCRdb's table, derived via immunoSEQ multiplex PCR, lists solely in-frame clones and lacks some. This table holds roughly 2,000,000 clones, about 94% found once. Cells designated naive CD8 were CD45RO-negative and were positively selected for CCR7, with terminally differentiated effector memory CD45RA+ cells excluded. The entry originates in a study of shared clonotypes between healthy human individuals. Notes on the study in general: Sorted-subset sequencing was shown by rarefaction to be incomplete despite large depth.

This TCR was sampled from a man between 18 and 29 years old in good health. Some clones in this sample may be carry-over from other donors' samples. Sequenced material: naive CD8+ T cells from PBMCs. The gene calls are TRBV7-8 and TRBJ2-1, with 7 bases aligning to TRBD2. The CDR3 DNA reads TGTGCCAGCAGCAGATCCGGGACTATATTGTATGAGCAGTTCTTC. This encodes CASSRSGTILYEQFF.